This entry lists 10 T cell receptor beta chains sequenced from one sample in a study of T-cell memory formation after mild COVID-19. TCRdb recomputed calls from the 5' RACE reads with MiXCR, one row per CDR3 protein. The sample shows 390,000 or so distinct CDR3 sequences, more than 15% of them seen only once. The sequencing sample was made of PBMCs or a T cell subset sorted from them (not recorded which). The source is a man younger than 30 who had mild COVID-19 (a few samples of this study predate the infection). Cell type and time point are not known.

The chain joins TRBV5-1 to TRBJ2-7; 10 bases match TRBD2. With V trimmed by 4 bases and J by 3 bases, 10 bases remained unmatched. The CDR3 loop spans 16 amino acids. Germline V lookup: CDR1 SGHRS, CDR2 YFSETQ. Here the CDR3 reads CASSPYPSGGHYEQYV. The CDR3 region has the DNA TGCGCCAGCAGCCCCTACCCTAGCGGGGGACACTACGAGCAGTACGTC.

In this sample, this clonotype turned up a few times. DNA of the CDR3: TGTGCCAGCAGCCAACTAGCGGGGTTGAACACCGGGGAGCTGTTTTTT. Its protein is CASSQLAGLNTGELFF. J is TRBJ2-2 and V is TRBV14; 9 bases line up with TRBD2. Trimming at V came to 2 bases and at J to 1 base, leaving 2 bases not matched to a gene. This CDR3 is built from 16 residues. The germline V gene encodes CDR1 SGHDN and CDR2 FVKESK. Based on the CDR3 plus reference TRBV14 and TRBJ2-2, the full variable domain is EAGVTQFPSHSVIEKGQTVTLRCDPISGHDNLYWYRRVMGKEIKFLLHFVKESKQDESGMPNNRFLAERTGGTYSTLKVQPAELEDSGVYFCASSQLAGLNTGELFFGEGSRLTVL.

The chain uses TRBV20-1 and TRBJ2-7, with D hard to call. Looked up from germline, CDR1 is DFQATT and CDR2 is SNEGSKA (reference sequence). V lost 3 bases, J lost 4 bases, and 7 bases lay in between. This CDR3 region has 11 residues. The CDR3 spells CSASPGYEQYF. The CDR3 DNA is TGCAGTGCTAGTCCAGGTTACGAGCAGTACTTC.

This clonotype was observed a few times. The chain joins TRBV12-3 or TRBV12-4 to TRBJ2-5, with 7 positions matching TRBD1. V gave up 6 bases and J gave up 4 bases; unmatched junction bases: 5. The CDR3 spans 13 residues. The chain's CDR3 is CASRSTGIETQYF. In nucleotides, the CDR3 is TGTGCCAGCAGATCGACAGGGATAGAGACCCAGTACTTC.

This clonotype was counted between two and nine times. The rearrangement links TRBV7-9 to TRBJ1-3; unclear D gene. CDR1 is SEHNR, CDR2 FQNEAQ, per germline (reference sequence). V was cut by 3 bases and J by 7 bases, with 16 bases left in between. This CDR3 region has 15 residues. This CDR3 is CASSLNLQPGNTIYF. In nucleotides, the CDR3 is TGTGCCAGCAGCTTGAATCTACAGCCCGGGAACACCATATATTTT. Full variable domain (missing parts from reference TRBV7-9 and TRBJ1-3): DTGVSQNPRHKITKRGQNVTFRCDPISEHNRLYWYRQTLGQGPEFLTYFQNEAQLEKSRLLSDRFSAERPKGSFSTLEIQRTEQGDSAMYLCASSLNLQPGNTIYFGEGSWLTVV.

This rearrangement joins TRBV2 to TRBJ1-1; TRBD1 is a possible D gene (5 bases). In germline, CDR1 is SNHLY, CDR2 FYNNEI. Trimming shortened V by 6 bases and J by 4 bases, and 9 bases separated the two germline ends. The CDR3 loop spans 12 amino acids. The CDR3 loop reads CASRGELTEAFF. For the CDR3, the DNA is TGTGCCAGCAGGGGGGAACTCACTGAAGCTTTCTTT. The whole variable domain, remainder taken from reference TRBV2 and TRBJ1-1, is EPEVTQTPSHQVTQMGQEVILRCVPISNHLYFYWYRQILGQKVEFLVSFYNNEISEKSEIFDDQFSVERPDGSNFTLKIRSTKLEDSAMYFCASRGELTEAFFGQGTRLTVV.

This clonotype was counted a few times. CDR3 sequence reads: CSAKSGGNTGELFF. For the CDR3, the DNA is TGCAGTGCGAAAAGCGGGGGGAACACCGGGGAGCTGTTTTTT. The rearrangement joins TRBV20-1 to TRBJ2-2; 8 positions agree with TRBD2. V was clipped by 6 bases and J by 1 base; unmatched bases: 4. Germline CDR1 and CDR2: DFQATT and SNEGSKA (reference sequence). CDR3 size: 14 residues.

This chain connects TRBV12-3 or TRBV12-4 to TRBJ1-4; D is undetermined. The germline V and J ends were trimmed by 5 bases and 10 bases, with 11 bases remaining between them. This CDR3 contains 12 residues. The CDR3 nucleotides read TGTGCCAGCAGTCGCTCGGGAACAAAACTGTTTTTT. This sequence encodes CASSRSGTKLFF.

Ten or more counts support this clonotype. This rearrangement joins TRBV10-3 to TRBJ2-3; 9 positions match TRBD1. Germline CDR1 reads ENHRY; CDR2 reads SYGVKD. There are 14 residues in the CDR3. Losses at the gene ends were 11 bases for V and 2 bases for J; bases not matched to a gene: 8. Here the CDR3 reads CASKGQGPTDTQYF. DNA of the CDR3: TGTGCCTCGAAGGGACAGGGACCCACAGATACGCAGTATTTT.

This clonotype was seen only a few times. The chain recombines TRBV6-2 or TRBV6-3 with TRBJ2-7; maybe TRBD2 (6 bases). V shed 2 bases and J shed 3 bases, with 11 bases lying between them. The CDR3 loop spans 14 amino acids. The V gene's germline CDR1 is MNHEY and CDR2 SVGEGT. In DNA form, the CDR3 reads TGTGCCAGCAGTTACCAGGGAGGTGTCTACGAGCAGTACTTC. It codes for CASSYQGGVYEQYF.